Given below is one T cell receptor (beta chain) in context. Its antigen is still unknown. The sample comes from a study of PD-1 blockade in classical Hodgkin lymphoma. Findings and limits, study-wide: Although disease activity or prior therapy may be involved, causes of the repertoire differences remain undefined. In newly diagnosed patients, baseline TCR diversity was reportedly below that of healthy donors.

TCRdb's table, derived via immunoSEQ multiplex PCR, lists solely in-frame clones and lacks some. The sample contains about 30,000 clones, approximately 90% of which appear only once. CDR1 SNHLY and CDR2 FYNNEI come from the germline V gene. Trimming cost V 7 bases and J 6 bases; bases outside gene matches: 11. The CDR3 covers 15 residues. The time point was: newly diagnosed, previously untreated cHL patient sample. Negative magnetic selection isolated CD4+ T cells from thawed PBMCs. The chain is built from TRBV2 and TRBJ2-2; 7 bases map to TRBD1. This receptor was identified in a human donor with classical Hodgkin lymphoma. The sequenced sample consisted of CD4+ T cells from blood. Here the CDR3 reads CASTGQASVAGELFF. DNA of the CDR3: TGTGCCAGCACCGGACAGGCCTCCGTCGCCGGGGAGCTGTTTTTT.